This T cell receptor beta chain was profiled in a study of metastatic and nonmetastatic thyroid tumors. In its sample, this clone is medium-sized. Among the patients, none had received any treatment before thyroid surgery. TCRdb re-called clones via MiXCR from the PCR reads. The repertoire consists of 6,500 to 10,000 clones, with approximately 30% occurring once and the leading ten covering 13%. There are 17 residues in the CDR3. Germline-derived CDR1 and CDR2 are MNHNS and SASEGT. Trimming pared 6 bases from V and 5 bases from J, leaving 22 bases between. Sequenced: adjacent normal tissue. The J gene is TRBJ2-2, the V gene TRBV6-1, with D possibly TRBD2 on 5 matching bases. The clonotype originates from a female donor with papillary thyroid cancer or a benign thyroid nodule (not recorded which). Some clones in this sample may be carry-over from other donors' samples. The CDR3 here is CASSTDRSGLRTGELFF. As DNA, the CDR3 is TGTGCCAGCAGCACTGATCGGAGCGGCCTAAGGACCGGGGAGCTGTTTTTT.